These T cell receptor beta chains were read from a single sample in a study of siplizumab effects on memory and regulatory T cells. Sequenced by immunoSEQ multiplex PCR; TCRdb stores in-frame clones only, minus some. The repertoire holds roughly 5,300 clones, with about 46% as singletons. Antigens for these TCRs are unknown. Sequences were obtained from CFSE-low (dividing) CD8+ T cells sorted from an allogeneic mixed lymphocyte reaction. The receptors here all came from a human donor in good health; the cells came from an allogeneic mixed lymphocyte reaction. Some clones in this sample may be carry-over from other donors' samples. Both conserved end residues are part of each CDR3. D genes are given only for firm matches. The size field is filled for only some rows; it gives once, few, many or a size class.

>NA|TRBV28|TRBJ2-7|TRBD1
CASSIIGTVKTYEQYF
TGTGCCAGCAGCATAATCGGGACAGTAAAAACCTACGAGCAGTACTTC
>large|TRBV4-1|TRBJ2-7|TRBD1
CASSQETGGSYEQYF
TGCGCCAGCAGCCAAGAAACAGGGGGCTCCTACGAGCAGTACTTC
>NA|TRBV7-3|TRBJ2-1|NA
CASSLTYGGEQFF
TGTGCCAGCAGCTTAACGTACGGAGGGGAGCAGTTCTTC
>few|TRBV2|TRBJ2-3|NA
CASSGGVFTDTQYF
TGTGCCAGCAGTGGGGGAGTTTTCACAGATACGCAGTATTTT
>few|TRBV7-9|TRBJ2-1|NA
CASSLSLAPNEQFF
TGTGCCAGCAGCCTTAGCTTAGCGCCCAATGAGCAGTTCTTC
>few|TRBV27|TRBJ1-5|NA
CASSEKVLGGPQHF
TGTGCCAGCAGTGAGAAAGTCCTGGGTGGGCCCCAGCATTTT
>few|TRBV27|TRBJ1-2|NA
CASSRIEGGGYTF
TGTGCCAGCAGCCGAATAGAGGGGGGCGGCTACACCTTC
>NA|TRBV7-9|TRBJ2-5|TRBD2
CASSLMGLGLASETQYF
TGTGCCAGCAGCTTAATGGGTCTGGGACTAGCATCGGAGACCCAGTACTTC
>NA|TRBV5-6|TRBJ2-3|NA
CASSPGTVRASDTQYF
TGTGCCAGCAGCCCCGGGACGGTGAGGGCTTCAGATACGCAGTATTTT
>NA|TRBV9|TRBJ2-2|NA
CASSTTTGGATGELFF
TGTGCCAGCAGCACCACGACAGGTGGGGCCACCGGGGAGCTGTTTTTT
>few|TRBV7-9|TRBJ1-4|NA
CASSSSMATNEKLFF
TGTGCCAGCAGCTCGTCCATGGCTACTAATGAAAAACTGTTTTTT
>NA|TRBV19|TRBJ2-7|NA
CASSIGGYEQYF
TGTGCCAGTAGTATTGGGGGGTACGAGCAGTACTTC
>many|TRBV4-1|TRBJ2-7|NA
CASSQKTGGPYEQYF
TGCGCCAGCAGCCAAAAAACAGGAGGTCCCTACGAGCAGTACTTC